The 15 T cell receptor beta chains below were found in one sample sequenced in a study of T cells in women clearing cervical HPV infection. TCRdb's copy holds only in-frame clones and misses some; the assay was immunoSEQ multiplex PCR. This sample's table reports about 41,000 clones. Source material: blood buffy coat. The receptor source for this set is a woman aged 18-70 years with a cervical HPV16 infection that either progressed to CIN3+ or cleared (not recorded which).

As concerns this clone: The read terminates 3 residues ahead of where the CDR3 ends, so the germline J gene completes it. This chain links TRBV5-4 with TRBJ2-3, with D perhaps TRBD1 (7 bases). In germline, CDR1 is SGHNT, CDR2 YYREEE (reference sequence). With 0 bases removed from V and 6 bases from J, the gap between germline ends came to 11 bases. The CDR3 totals 14 residues. The DNA read from the CDR3 is TGTGCCAGCAGCTTGGTTTCAGGGGGGGATACG. This sequence encodes CASSLVSGGDT. The CDR3 as a whole reads CASSLVSGGDTQYF.

About this clone itself: The sequence runs out 3 residues before the end of the CDR3; the remainder is reconstructed from the germline J gene. The chain joins TRBV5-1 to TRBJ2-5; D perhaps matches TRBD1 (6 bases). This CDR3 comprises 14 residues. The V end was cut by 5 bases, the J end by 5 bases, with 16 bases between. The germline V gene has CDR1 SGHRS and CDR2 YFSETQ. The CDR3 sequence: CASRGPGRGETQYF. The sequenced part of the CDR3 DNA is TGCGCCAGCAGGGGACCGGGAAGGGGGGAGACC.

A word on this clone: The read ends 3 residues shy of where the CDR3 ends; the end is completed using the germline J gene. V gene TRBV28 combines with J gene TRBJ2-5, with TRBD2 identical over 8 bases. Germline V gene data show CDR1 as MDHEN and CDR2 as SYDVKM. V shed 4 bases and J 5 bases; nucleotides not matched to a gene: 12. This CDR3 has 16 residues. CDR3 residues: CASSSSGTSMRETQYF. CDR3 bases read: TGTGCCAGCAGTTCGTCCGGGACTAGTATGAGGGAGACC.

CDR3 protein: CASTPTGGLYEQYF. The part of the CDR3 DNA that was read is TGTGCCAGCACCCCGACAGGGGGCCTCTACGAG. This sequence joins TRBV11-2 and TRBJ2-7, with 10 bases fitting TRBD1. The CDR3 end falls 3 residues outside the read, so it is completed with the germline J gene. CDR1 is SGHAT and CDR2 is FQNNGV in the germline V gene. V shed 7 bases and J 3 bases; nucleotides not matched to a gene: 6. This CDR3 is built from 14 residues.

Remarks on this clone: The CDR3 end is not reached by the read, which stops 3 residues before it; the germline J gene fills it in. The V gene is TRBV29-1, the J gene TRBJ1-1; 8 bases line up with TRBD1. Unmatched junction bases numbered 8, after V lost 5 bases and J lost 6 bases. Per germline, CDR1 SQVTM and CDR2 ANQGSEA. The CDR3 is made up of 13 amino acids. CDR3 DNA (partial): TGCAGCGTTATGACAGGGGCCCGGGCTGAA. It encodes CSVMTGARAE. The complete CDR3 protein is CSVMTGARAEAFF.

The CDR3: CASSPGDRGNYGYTF. The DNA read from the CDR3 is TGTGCCAGCAGCCCCGGGGACAGGGGAAACTATGGC. The rearrangement uses TRBV7-9 and TRBJ1-2, with TRBD1 identical over 10 bases. The missing CDR3 end, 3 residues past where the read stops, is filled in from the germline J gene. Unmatched junction bases numbered 5, after V lost 5 bases and J lost 2 bases. There are 15 residues in the CDR3. From germline, CDR1 is SEHNR and CDR2 FQNEAQ (reference sequence).

Notes on this clone: The read comes to an end 3 residues before the CDR3 does, leaving the germline J gene to fill in the end. This sequence joins TRBV2 and TRBJ2-2, with TRBD1 identical over 7 bases. The trim removed 5 bases at V and 3 bases at J, leaving 6 bases unmatched. This CDR3 contains 15 residues. In germline, CDR1 is SNHLY, CDR2 FYNNEI. The CDR3 bases that were read are TGTGCCAGCAGTCGAGGGGGCGCCGACACCGGGGAG. Protein: CASSRGGADTGE. The entire CDR3 protein reads CASSRGGADTGELFF.

Comment on this clone: The sequenced fragment ends 3 residues before the CDR3 boundary, so the rest is inferred from the germline J gene. The chain employs TRBV2 and TRBJ1-3, with D possibly matching TRBD1 (6 bases). Germline loops: CDR1 SNHLY, CDR2 FYNNEI. Trimming cost V 5 bases and J 0 bases, with 8 bases left between them. The CDR3 consists of 14 residues. The chain's CDR3 is CASSRQDSGNTIYF. The sequenced CDR3 bases are TGTGCCAGCAGTCGACAGGACTCTGGAAACACC.

CDR3 region: CASSVGGTEAFF. The CDR3 bases that were read are TGTGCCAGTAGCGTAGGGGGCACTGAA. The genes are TRBV19 and TRBJ1-1, with D possibly matching TRBD1 (6 bases). Coverage ceases 3 residues before the CDR3 finishes, and the germline J gene fills in the end. The germline V and J ends were trimmed by 6 bases and 4 bases, with 9 bases remaining between them. CDR1 and CDR2 from the germline V gene are LNHDA and SQIVND (reference sequence). This CDR3 contains 12 residues.

For this clone: The read falls 3 residues short of the CDR3 end, and the missing part is taken from the germline J gene. The chain uses TRBV7-2 and TRBJ2-6, with no clear D. V was clipped by 5 bases and J by 0 bases, with 8 bases between them. The CDR3 loop spans 15 amino acids. Germline CDR1 SGHTA, CDR2 FQGNSA. The CDR3 bases that were read are TGTGCCAGCAGCGGCAAGTACTCTGGGGCCAACGTC. Amino acids: CASSGKYSGANV. The entire CDR3 is CASSGKYSGANVLTF. Based on the CDR3 plus reference TRBV7-2 and TRBJ2-6, the full variable domain is GAGVSQSPSNKVTEKGKDVELRCDPISGHTALYWYRQSLGQGLEFLIYFQGNSAPDKSGLPSDRFSAERTGGSVSTLTIQRTQQEDSAVYLCASSGKYSGANVLTFGAGSRLTVL.

For this clone: With the read ending 3 residues before the CDR3 end, the germline J gene is used to fill in that end. V gene TRBV7-9 combines with J gene TRBJ2-3; no clear D gene. The germline V gene encodes CDR1 SEHNR and CDR2 FQNEAQ (reference sequence). The CDR3 has 14 residues. V was cut by 3 bases and J by 2 bases, with 9 bases left in between. Incomplete CDR3 DNA: TGTGCCAGCAGCTTTTCACTTTCCACAGATACG. This gives the protein CASSFSLSTDT. The whole CDR3 is CASSFSLSTDTQYF.

Note on this clone: The CDR3 end is not reached by the read, which stops 3 residues before it; the germline J gene fills it in. The chain combines TRBV4-2 with TRBJ1-1; D not certain. Trimming left V 1 base short and J 6 bases short, with 12 bases between. CDR3 length: 14 amino acids. Germline CDR1 is LGHNA and CDR2 is YNFKEQ. Incomplete CDR3 DNA: TGTGCCAGCAGCCAAGGGGTTGGGCAGGCTGAA. Translation: CASSQGVGQAE. The entire CDR3 protein reads CASSQGVGQAEAFF.

Remarks on this clone: The read falls 3 residues short of the CDR3 end, and the missing part is taken from the germline J gene. This chain links TRBV19 with TRBJ1-5; no clear D. The CDR3 is 16 amino acids. In germline, CDR1 is LNHDA, CDR2 SQIVND (reference sequence). Trimming pared 5 bases from V and 0 bases from J, leaving 14 bases between. The CDR3 sequence is CASSRTQKGSNQPQHF. The sequenced part of the CDR3 DNA is TGTGCCAGTAGTCGGACTCAGAAGGGTAGCAATCAGCCC.

As concerns this clone: The junction does not match germline at one end; this may be a read error. The CDR3 protein is CASSEGRGTGAFF. The sequenced CDR3 bases are TGCGCCAGCAGTGAAGGCAGGGGCACTGGA. The chain uses TRBV10-1 and TRBJ1-1; tentative D call: TRBD1 (6 bases). The observed sequence ends 3 residues before the CDR3 terminus, with the missing tail filled in from the germline J gene. Germline values: CDR1 WNHNN, CDR2 SYGVQD (reference sequence). The CDR3 is 13 amino acids.

On this clone itself: The CDR3 end is not reached by the read, which stops 3 residues before it; the germline J gene fills it in. The genes are TRBV20-1 and TRBJ2-1, with 9 bases that match TRBD1. CDR1 is DFQATT and CDR2 is SNEGSKA in the germline V gene (reference sequence). Trimming cost V 6 bases and J 8 bases; bases outside gene matches: 11. The CDR3 has 14 amino acids. CDR3 sequence reads: CSAVRGTGNHEQFF. The CDR3 DNA, read in part, is TGCAGTGCAGTACGCGGGACAGGGAATCATGAG.